The sequence of this T cell receptor (beta chain) was determined in a study of T cell repertoires in cytomegalovirus infection. As for the study in general: HLA-B-restricted CMV epitopes that are well studied, plus recently identified HLA-C-restricted ones, were used by the study. TCR beta signatures that were public indicated CMV infection and matching HLA type. Study outcomes and limitations: Carriers of CMV plus the relevant HLA were identified by cumulative public TCR beta family frequency.

Worth noting for this clonotype: The antigen is not known.

Each CDR3 protein gets one entry after TCRdb re-called the reads with MiXCR. The table shows more than 250,000 distinct CDR3 sequences, with about 25% occurring only once. CDR1 is LNHDA and CDR2 is SQIVND in the germline V gene (reference sequence). V shed 1 base, J shed 10 bases, and the junction held 7 bases outside the gene matches. This CDR3 spans 15 amino acids. The clonotype was recovered from a human donor in good health (CMV status not recorded). Some clones in this sample may be carry-over from other donors' samples. The J gene is TRBJ2-1, the V gene TRBV19; 10 nucleotides align to TRBD2. This specimen consisted of cultured PBMCs, obtained from culture after CMV antigen stimulation. The CDR3 DNA follows: TGTGCCAGTAGTATAGGATCTAGCGGGAGTGTGGAGCAGTTCTTC. Translating it yields CASSIGSSGSVEQFF.